The rows below give T cell receptor beta chains drawn from one sample of a study of early T cells in non-severe SARS-CoV-2 infection. TCRdb used MiXCR to reprocess the 5' RACE reads, holding one entry per CDR3 protein. The data show about 83,000 distinct CDR3 sequences, with around 15% seen just once and 3% to 3.5% held by the top ten. What was sequenced was whole blood. The source is an adult who was a healthcare worker with PCR-confirmed SARS-CoV-2 infection or an uninfected control (not recorded which). Both conserved end residues are part of each CDR3. D genes are given only for firm matches. The size of a clone is reported for some rows only, either as once, few or many, or as a class for expanded clones.

once,TRBV7-2,NA,TRBJ1-2,TGTGCCAGCAGCTTACTCTCTGGCCCCTATGGCTACACCTTC,CASSLLSGPYGYTF
NA,TRBV29-1,NA,TRBJ2-1,TGCAGCGTAAGCCGGGGGTGGGCCAACTACAATGAGCAGTTCTTC,CSVSRGWANYNEQFF
NA,TRBV11-2,NA,TRBJ2-5,TGTGCCAGCACCAACGGACCGAACTCCCAAGAGACCCAGTACTTC,CASTNGPNSQETQYF
NA,TRBV14,NA,TRBJ1-4,TGTGCCAGCAGCCAAGGCTACAGATATAATGAAAAACTGTTTTTT,CASSQGYRYNEKLFF
many,TRBV20-1,TRBD2,TRBJ2-7,TGCAGTGCTGGGCCGGCGGGAGCGGGAGTGGGGGAGCAGTACTTC,CSAGPAGAGVGEQYF
many,TRBV5-1,NA,TRBJ2-5,TGCGCCAGCAGCTTAAACATATTGGCTCTCCAAGAGACCCAGTACTTC,CASSLNILALQETQYF
few,TRBV20-1,TRBD1,TRBJ2-3,TGCAGTGCTAGAGCTCCCAGGACAGGGGATCTCACAGATACGCAGTATTTT,CSARAPRTGDLTDTQYF
NA,TRBV7-8,TRBD1,TRBJ2-2,TGTGCCAGCAGCCGGTTCGGGACAGTAGTGAACACCGGGGAGCTGTTTTTT,CASSRFGTVVNTGELFF
many,TRBV6-2/TRBV6-3,NA,TRBJ2-7,TGTGCCAGCAGTTACCCCCCGAACGAGCAGTACTTC,CASSYPPNEQYF
NA,TRBV7-8,NA,TRBJ1-1,TGTGCCAGCAGCCGACAGGTGGGCACTGAAGCTTTCTTT,CASSRQVGTEAFF
many,TRBV30,TRBD2,TRBJ2-7,TGTGCCTGTGATGGACTAGCGGGTTCCGTGCAGTACTTC,CACDGLAGSVQYF
few,TRBV4-2,NA,TRBJ2-7,TGTGCCAGCACTCTTGGAGCCCAGTCGAAAAAGTACTTC,CASTLGAQSKKYF
once,TRBV5-1,NA,TRBJ1-2,TGCGCCAGCAGCCCTCGACAGCTCAATAACTATGGCAACACCTTC,CASSPRQLNNYGNTF
NA,TRBV11-1,NA,TRBJ2-4,TGTGCCAGCAGCCCCGATCTCGGGGGAGGCATTCAGTACTTC,CASSPDLGGGIQYF
NA,TRBV4-1,NA,TRBJ1-3,TGCGCCAGCAGCTTCATGGAAGGGGCTGGAAACACCATATATTTT,CASSFMEGAGNTIYF
NA,TRBV7-9,NA,TRBJ2-3,TGTGCCAGCAGCTTAGACGGGACGAGAGATACGCAGTATTTT,CASSLDGTRDTQYF
few,TRBV7-9,NA,TRBJ2-1,TGTGCCACTCTTGGGGGGGAGGGGGACAGAGCGTACAATGAGCAGTTATTC,CATLGGEGDRAYNEQLF
once,TRBV7-2,NA,TRBJ2-1,TGTGCCAGCAGCTTAGGGAGTCGGTCCTACAATGAGCAGTTCTTC,CASSLGSRSYNEQFF
NA,TRBV30,TRBD2,TRBJ2-1,TGTGCCTGGAGCGCGGGAGGGAGCGGGAGAAATGAGCAGTTCTTC,CAWSAGGSGRNEQFF
many,TRBV12-3/TRBV12-4,NA,TRBJ1-6,TGTGCCAGCAGTTTAAGAGGCAATTCACCCCTCCACTTT,CASSLRGNSPLHF
many,TRBV2,NA,TRBJ2-3,TGTGCCAGCAGTGTTTTATCGGCACGCACAGATACGCAGTATTTT,CASSVLSARTDTQYF
NA,TRBV7-9,TRBD2,TRBJ2-7,TGTGCCAGCAGCCGCGAGACTAGCCCTTCTCCTTACGAGCAGTACTTC,CASSRETSPSPYEQYF
NA,TRBV15,NA,TRBJ2-2,TGTGCCACCAGCAGGGGACCGGGAAAATATTACACCGGGGAGCTGTTTTTT,CATSRGPGKYYTGELFF
NA,TRBV18,NA,TRBJ2-5,TGTGCCATCTCACCGCCTCAGGGACGTCAGTACTTC,CAISPPQGRQYF
NA,TRBV5-5,TRBD1,TRBJ1-5,TGTGCCAGCAGCCCCCGGGACAGCTTGTTTAGCAATCAGCCCCAGCATTTT,CASSPRDSLFSNQPQHF
NA,TRBV10-1,TRBD2,TRBJ2-2,TGCGCCAGCAGCCTAGCGGGGGGGCCCACCGGGGAGCTGTTTTTT,CASSLAGGPTGELFF
few,TRBV5-1,NA,TRBJ1-1,TGCGCCAGCAGCTTGGTGTACAGCAAGAACACTGAAGCTTTCTTT,CASSLVYSKNTEAFF
NA,TRBV19,TRBD1,TRBJ2-6,TGTGCCAGTAAAAAGGGACAGATCAACGTCCTGACTTTC,CASKKGQINVLTF
NA,TRBV20-1,NA,TRBJ1-3,TGCAGTGCCCCGACGGGCGGTTTGAGAAACACCATATATTTT,CSAPTGGLRNTIYF